This TCR beta chain was obtained from a study of T-cell memory formation after mild COVID-19. Whole-study results and caveats: Day 15 to 85 contracting clones showed balanced CD4/CD8; later expanders leaned CD4+. Clonal second-wave expansions that peaked on day 37 had unconfirmed SARS-CoV-2 specificity. Among CD4+ contracting clones, most were CM and EM, and CD8+ ones EMRA.

With constant-segment primers, 5'RACE yielded cDNA libraries of TCR alpha and TCR beta that carried sample barcodes and UMIs. Via MiXCR, TCRdb re-called the 5' RACE reads, giving one row per CDR3 protein. The sample includes roughly 120,000 distinct CDR3 sequences, about a sixth of them seen just once. This clonotype appeared a few times. What it recognizes is unknown. CDR1 is KGHSH, CDR2 LQKENI, per germline. This CDR3 is built from 13 residues. The V segment lost 5 bases and the J segment 4 bases; nucleotides outside the gene matches: 4. The chain combines TRBV18 with TRBJ1-2, with 7 bases fitting TRBD1. The TCR was taken from an adult woman who had mild COVID-19 (a few samples of this study predate the infection). Cell type and time point are not known. The sample was PBMCs or a T cell subset sorted from them (not recorded which). This CDR3 reads CASSAGQIYGYTF. The CDR3 DNA reads TGTGCCAGCTCAGCGGGACAGATCTATGGCTACACCTTC.